This T cell receptor beta chain stems from a study of response to subunit inactivated influenza vaccine. Losses at the gene ends were 4 bases for V and 0 bases for J; bases not matched to a gene: 3. The CDR3 length is 17 residues. In germline, CDR1 is LGHDT, CDR2 YNNKEL (reference sequence). Each CDR3 protein gets one entry after TCRdb re-called the RT-PCR reads with MiXCR. The table lists about 700,000 distinct CDR3 sequences, approximately 15% of them singletons. The clonotype originates from a man aged 50 or older who received an inactivated influenza vaccine. This chain connects TRBV3-1 to TRBJ2-2, with 12 nucleotides matching TRBD2. The sample here was PBMCs from blood, taken about 14 days before vaccination. CDR3 coding DNA: TGTGCCAGCAGCCCGTGGACTAGCGGGGCGAACACCGGGGAGCTGTTTTTT. This translates into CASSPWTSGANTGELFF.